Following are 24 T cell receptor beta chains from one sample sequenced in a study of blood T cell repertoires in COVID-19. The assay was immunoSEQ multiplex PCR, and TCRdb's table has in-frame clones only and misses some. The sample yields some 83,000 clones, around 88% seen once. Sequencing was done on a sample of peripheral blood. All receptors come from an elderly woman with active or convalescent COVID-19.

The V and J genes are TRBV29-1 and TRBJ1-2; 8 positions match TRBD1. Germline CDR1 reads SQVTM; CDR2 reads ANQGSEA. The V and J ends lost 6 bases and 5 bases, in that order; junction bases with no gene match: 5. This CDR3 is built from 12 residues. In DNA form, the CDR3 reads TGCAGCGTGAGTCAGGGGGCGTATGGCTACACCTTC. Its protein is CSVSQGAYGYTF.

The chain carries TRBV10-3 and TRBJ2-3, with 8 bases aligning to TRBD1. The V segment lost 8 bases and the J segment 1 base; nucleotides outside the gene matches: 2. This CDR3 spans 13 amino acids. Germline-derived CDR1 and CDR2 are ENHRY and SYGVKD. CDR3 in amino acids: CAIGQGGTDTQYF. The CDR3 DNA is TGTGCCATCGGACAGGGTGGCACAGATACGCAGTATTTT.

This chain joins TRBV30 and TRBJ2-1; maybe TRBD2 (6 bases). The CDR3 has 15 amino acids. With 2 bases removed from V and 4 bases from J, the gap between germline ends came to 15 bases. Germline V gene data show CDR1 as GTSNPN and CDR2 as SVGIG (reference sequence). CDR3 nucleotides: TGTGCCTGGAGTTCCAAGGGGAGGCCGTACAATGAGCAGTTCTTC. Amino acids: CAWSSKGRPYNEQFF.

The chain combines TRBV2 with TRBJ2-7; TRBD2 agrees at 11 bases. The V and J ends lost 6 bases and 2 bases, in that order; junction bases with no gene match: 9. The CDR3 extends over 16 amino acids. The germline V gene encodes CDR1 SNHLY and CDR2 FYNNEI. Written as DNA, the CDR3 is TGTGCCAGCAGCGCCACCGGGACTAGCGGCCCCTACGAGCAGTACTTC. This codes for CASSATGTSGPYEQYF.

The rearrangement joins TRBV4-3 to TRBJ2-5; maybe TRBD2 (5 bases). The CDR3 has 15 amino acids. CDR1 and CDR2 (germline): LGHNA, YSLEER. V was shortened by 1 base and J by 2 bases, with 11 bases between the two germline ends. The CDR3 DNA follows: TGCGCCAGCAGCCAAGGCGGACTGGTACAAGAGACCCAGTACTTC. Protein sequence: CASSQGGLVQETQYF.

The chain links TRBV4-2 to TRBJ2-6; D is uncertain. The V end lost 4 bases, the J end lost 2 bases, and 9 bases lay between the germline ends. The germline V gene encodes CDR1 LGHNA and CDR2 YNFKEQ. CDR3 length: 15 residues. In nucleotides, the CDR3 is TGTGCCAGCAGCCGGGCGCAGACTGGGGCCAACGTCCTGACTTTC. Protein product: CASSRAQTGANVLTF.

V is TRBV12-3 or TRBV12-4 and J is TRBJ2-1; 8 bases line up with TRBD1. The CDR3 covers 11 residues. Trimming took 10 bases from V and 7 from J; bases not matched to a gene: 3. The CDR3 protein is CATRTGNEQFF. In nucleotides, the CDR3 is TGTGCCACACGGACAGGGAATGAGCAGTTCTTC.

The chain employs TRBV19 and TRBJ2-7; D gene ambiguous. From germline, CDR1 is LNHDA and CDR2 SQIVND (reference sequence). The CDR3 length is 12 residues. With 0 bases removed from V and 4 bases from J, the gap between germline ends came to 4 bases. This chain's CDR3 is CASSIDGYEQYF. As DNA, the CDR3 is TGTGCCAGTAGTATAGACGGGTACGAGCAGTACTTC.

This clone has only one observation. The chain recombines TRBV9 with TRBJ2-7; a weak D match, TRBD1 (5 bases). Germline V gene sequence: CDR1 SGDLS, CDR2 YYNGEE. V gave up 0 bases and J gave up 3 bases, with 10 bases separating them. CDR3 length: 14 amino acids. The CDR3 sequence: CASSVGTPGYEQYF. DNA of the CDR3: TGTGCCAGCAGCGTAGGGACACCTGGCTACGAGCAGTACTTC.

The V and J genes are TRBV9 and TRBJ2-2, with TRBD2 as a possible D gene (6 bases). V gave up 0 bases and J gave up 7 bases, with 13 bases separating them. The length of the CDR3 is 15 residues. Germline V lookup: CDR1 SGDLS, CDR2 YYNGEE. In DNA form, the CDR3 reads TGTGCCAGCAGCGTAGAAGGCGGGAAGGGCGGGGAGCTGTTTTTT. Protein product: CASSVEGGKGGELFF.

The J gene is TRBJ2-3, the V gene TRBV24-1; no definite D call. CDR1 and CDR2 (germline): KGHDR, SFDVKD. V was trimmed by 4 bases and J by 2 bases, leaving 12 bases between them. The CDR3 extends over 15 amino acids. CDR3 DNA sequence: TGTGCCACCAGTGACAGAGGCCATGCCACAGATACGCAGTATTTT. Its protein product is CATSDRGHATDTQYF.

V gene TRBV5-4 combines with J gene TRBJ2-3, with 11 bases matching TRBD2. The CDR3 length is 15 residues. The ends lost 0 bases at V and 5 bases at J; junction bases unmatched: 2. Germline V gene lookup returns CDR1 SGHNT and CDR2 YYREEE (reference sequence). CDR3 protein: CASSLDGLAGDTQYF. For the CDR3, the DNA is TGTGCCAGCAGCTTGGATGGACTAGCGGGAGATACGCAGTATTTT.

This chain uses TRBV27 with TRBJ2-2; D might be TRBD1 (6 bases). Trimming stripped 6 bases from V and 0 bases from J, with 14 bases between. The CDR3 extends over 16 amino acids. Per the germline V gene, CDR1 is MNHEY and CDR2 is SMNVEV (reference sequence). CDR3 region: CASSRSGASNTGELFF. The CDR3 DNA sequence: TGTGCCAGCAGCCGCTCAGGGGCCTCGAACACCGGGGAGCTGTTTTTT.

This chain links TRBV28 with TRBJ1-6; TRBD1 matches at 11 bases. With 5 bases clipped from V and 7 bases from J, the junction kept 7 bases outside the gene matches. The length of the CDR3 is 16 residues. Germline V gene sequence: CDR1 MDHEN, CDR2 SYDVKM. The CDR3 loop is CASSPRTGGRNSPLHF. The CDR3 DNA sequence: TGTGCCAGCAGTCCGCGGACAGGGGGCAGGAATTCACCCCTCCACTTT.

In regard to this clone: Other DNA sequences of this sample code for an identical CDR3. The CDR3 DNA follows: TGCGCCAGCAGCTCCGGACAGGGTGGCTATGGCTACACCTTC. This sequence encodes CASSSGQGGYGYTF. V usage is TRBV5-1 and J usage is TRBJ1-2; TRBD1 aligns across 8 bases. The CDR3 loop spans 14 amino acids. V lost 3 bases to trimming and J lost 4 bases; unmatched junction nucleotides: 5. The germline gives CDR1 SGHRS, CDR2 YFSETQ.

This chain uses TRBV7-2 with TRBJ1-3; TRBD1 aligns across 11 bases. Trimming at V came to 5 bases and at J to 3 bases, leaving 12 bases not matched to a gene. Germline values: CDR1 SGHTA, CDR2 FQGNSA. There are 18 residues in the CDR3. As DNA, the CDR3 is TGTGCCAGCAGCCCCCGAATTGGGACAGGGGGATTTGGAAACACCATATATTTT. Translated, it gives CASSPRIGTGGFGNTIYF.

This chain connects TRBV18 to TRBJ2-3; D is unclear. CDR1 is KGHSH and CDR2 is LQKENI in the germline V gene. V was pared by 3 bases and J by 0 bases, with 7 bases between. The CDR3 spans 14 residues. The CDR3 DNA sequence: TGTGCCAGCTCACCCCCTTCGAGCACAGATACGCAGTATTTT. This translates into CASSPPSSTDTQYF. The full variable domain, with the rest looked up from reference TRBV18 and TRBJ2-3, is NAGVMQNPRHLVRRRGQEARLRCSPMKGHSHVYWYRQLPEEGLKFMVYLQKENIIDESGMPKERFSAEFPKEGPSILRIQQVVRGDSAAYFCASSPPSSTDTQYFGPGTRLTVL.

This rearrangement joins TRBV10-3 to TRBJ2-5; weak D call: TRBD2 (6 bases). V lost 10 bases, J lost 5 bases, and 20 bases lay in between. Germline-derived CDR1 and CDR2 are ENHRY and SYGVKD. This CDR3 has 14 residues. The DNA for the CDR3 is TGTGCCACCTTTAGAGGCGGGGCAGAGGAGACCCAGTACTTC. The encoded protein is CATFRGGAEETQYF.

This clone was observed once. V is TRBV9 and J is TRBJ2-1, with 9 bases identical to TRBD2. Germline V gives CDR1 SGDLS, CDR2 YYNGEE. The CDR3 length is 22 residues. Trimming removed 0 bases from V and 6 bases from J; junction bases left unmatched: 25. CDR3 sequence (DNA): TGTGCCAGCAGCGTAGCATCCCCTGGGTTTTGGAGCGGGAGGCCCGAAGGCAATGAGCAGTTCTTC. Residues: CASSVASPGFWSGRPEGNEQFF.

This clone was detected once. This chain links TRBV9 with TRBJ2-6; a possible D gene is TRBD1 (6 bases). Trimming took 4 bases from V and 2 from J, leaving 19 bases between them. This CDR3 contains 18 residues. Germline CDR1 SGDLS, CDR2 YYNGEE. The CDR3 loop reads CASSTNRIPGAGANVLTF. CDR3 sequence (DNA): TGTGCCAGCAGCACTAACAGAATTCCAGGGGCTGGGGCCAACGTCCTGACTTTC.

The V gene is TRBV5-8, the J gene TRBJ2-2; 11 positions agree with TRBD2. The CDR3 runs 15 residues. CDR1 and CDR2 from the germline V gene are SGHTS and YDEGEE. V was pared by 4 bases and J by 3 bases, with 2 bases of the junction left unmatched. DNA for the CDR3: TGTGCCAGCAGCAGGGGACTAGCGGACACCGGGGAGCTGTTTTTT. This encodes CASSRGLADTGELFF.

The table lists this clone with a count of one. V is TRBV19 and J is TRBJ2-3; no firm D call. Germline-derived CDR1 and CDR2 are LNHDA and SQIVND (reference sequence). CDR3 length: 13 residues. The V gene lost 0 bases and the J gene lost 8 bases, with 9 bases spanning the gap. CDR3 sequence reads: CASSIEGAVTQYF. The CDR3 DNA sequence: TGTGCCAGTAGTATAGAGGGCGCAGTTACGCAGTATTTT.

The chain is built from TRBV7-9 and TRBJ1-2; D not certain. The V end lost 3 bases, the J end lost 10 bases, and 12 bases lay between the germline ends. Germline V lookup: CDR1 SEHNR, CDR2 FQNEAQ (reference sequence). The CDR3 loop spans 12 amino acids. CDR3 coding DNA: TGTGCCAGCAGCTTCGGGGAGGATGTCTACACCTTC. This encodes CASSFGEDVYTF.

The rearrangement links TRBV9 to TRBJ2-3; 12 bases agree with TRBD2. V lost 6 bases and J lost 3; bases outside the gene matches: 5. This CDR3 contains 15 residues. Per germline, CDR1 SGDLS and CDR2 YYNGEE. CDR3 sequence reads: CASNLAGGPTDTQYF. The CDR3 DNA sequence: TGTGCCAGCAACCTAGCGGGGGGGCCGACAGATACGCAGTATTTT.